This T cell receptor beta chain was profiled in a study of blood T cell repertoires in COVID-19. Background on the study: Collection of acute and convalescent COVID-19 samples took place in the United States, Italy and Spain.

While infection was still active, Seattle patients were enrolled and then followed longitudinally. V shed 9 bases, J shed 3 bases, and the junction held 10 bases outside the gene matches. The V gene's germline CDR1 is SGHDT and CDR2 YYEEEE. The length of the CDR3 is 14 residues. Original data processing: It was from reference gene primer amplification that nucleated cell counts were estimated. Sequencing was performed with immunoSEQ multiplex PCR; in TCRdb, only in-frame clones are kept and a portion is missing. The V and J calls and clone size are taken from that table; D and trimming were inferred from the DNA. The table lists 200,000 to 250,000 clones, approximately 90% of them singletons.

This chain links TRBV5-6 with TRBJ1-1; 8 positions agree with TRBD1. The sequence came from a man in his fifties with COVID-19, enrolled during active disease. The source material was peripheral blood. CDR3 amino acids: CATAPRGRDTEAFF. DNA of the CDR3: TGTGCCACGGCGCCCAGGGGGCGAGACACTGAAGCTTTCTTT.